This T cell receptor (beta chain) was sequenced during a study of OX40 agonist ivuxolimab in advanced cancers. Looking at the study overall: The patients received ivuxolimab by intravenous route every 2 weeks at 0.01 to 10 mg/kg. Three patients had partial responses: one hepatocellular carcinoma, two cutaneous melanoma.

Sequencing used immunoSEQ multiplex PCR; TCRdb keeps in-frame clones, though not all of them. The table has around 100,000 clones, less than 95% seen once. Concerning this clone: The target antigen is unknown.

General study results and limits: At doses 0.1 to 3.0 mg/kg, CD4+ and CD8+ clones expanded.

This sequence originates from an adult with an advanced solid tumor such as melanoma, head and neck, liver or kidney cancer. The sample in question was CD4+ or CD8+ T cells sorted from blood, obtained in a trial of the OX40 agonist ivuxolimab.

In DNA, the CDR3 is TGTGCCAGTACCGACTCCGGGACAGGGAGGGGCACAGATACGCAGTATTTT. It specifies CASTDSGTGRGTDTQYF. The gene calls are TRBV19 and TRBJ2-3; 9 bases line up with TRBD1. Germline lookup yields CDR1 LNHDA and CDR2 SQIVND (reference sequence). CDR3 length: 17 residues. V was pared by 7 bases and J by 1 base, with 12 bases of the junction left unmatched.